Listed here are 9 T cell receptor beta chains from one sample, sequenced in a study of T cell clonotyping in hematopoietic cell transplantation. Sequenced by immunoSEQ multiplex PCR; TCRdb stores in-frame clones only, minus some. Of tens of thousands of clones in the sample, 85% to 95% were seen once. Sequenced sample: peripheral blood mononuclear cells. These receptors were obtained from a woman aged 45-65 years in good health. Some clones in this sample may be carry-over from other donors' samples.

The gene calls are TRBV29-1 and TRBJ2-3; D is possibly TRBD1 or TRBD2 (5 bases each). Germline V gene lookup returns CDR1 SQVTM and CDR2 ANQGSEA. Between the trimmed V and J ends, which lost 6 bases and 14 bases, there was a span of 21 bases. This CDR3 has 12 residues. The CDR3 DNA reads TGCAGCGTGACCAACGGGGACCGCCAAAGGTATTTT. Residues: CSVTNGDRQRYF.

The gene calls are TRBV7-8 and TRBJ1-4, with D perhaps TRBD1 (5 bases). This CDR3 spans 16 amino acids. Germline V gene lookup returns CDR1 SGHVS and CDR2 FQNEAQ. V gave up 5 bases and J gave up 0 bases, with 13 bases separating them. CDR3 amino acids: CASSPIGGATNEKLFF. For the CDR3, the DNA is TGTGCCAGCAGCCCAATCGGGGGGGCAACTAATGAAAAACTGTTTTTT.

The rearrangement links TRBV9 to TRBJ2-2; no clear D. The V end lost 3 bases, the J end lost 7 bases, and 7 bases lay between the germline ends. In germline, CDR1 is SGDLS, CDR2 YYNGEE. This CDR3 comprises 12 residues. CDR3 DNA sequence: TGTGCCAGCAGCGCCTCCCTCGGGGAGCTGTTTTTT. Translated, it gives CASSASLGELFF.

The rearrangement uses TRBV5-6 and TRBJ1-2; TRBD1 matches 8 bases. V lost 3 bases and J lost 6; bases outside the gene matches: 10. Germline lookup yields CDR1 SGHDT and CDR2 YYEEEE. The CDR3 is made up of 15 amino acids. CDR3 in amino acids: CASSSRTGTWNGYTF. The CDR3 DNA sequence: TGTGCCAGCAGCTCCCGGACAGGGACGTGGAATGGCTACACCTTC.

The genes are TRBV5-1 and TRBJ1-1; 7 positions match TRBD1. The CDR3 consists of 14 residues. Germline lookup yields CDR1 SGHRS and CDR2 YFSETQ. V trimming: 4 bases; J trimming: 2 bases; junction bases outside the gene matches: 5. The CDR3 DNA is TGCGCCAGCAGCCCGGGACAGCCTAACACTGAAGCTTTCTTT. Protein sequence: CASSPGQPNTEAFF.

CDR3: CASSQETGADGYTF. DNA for the CDR3: TGCGCCAGCAGCCAAGAGACAGGGGCGGATGGCTACACCTTC. The rearrangement joins TRBV4-3 to TRBJ1-2; 8 bases match TRBD1. V lost 0 bases and J lost 6; bases outside the gene matches: 3. The germline CDR1 and CDR2 sequences are LGHNA and YSLEER. This CDR3 is 14 amino acids long.

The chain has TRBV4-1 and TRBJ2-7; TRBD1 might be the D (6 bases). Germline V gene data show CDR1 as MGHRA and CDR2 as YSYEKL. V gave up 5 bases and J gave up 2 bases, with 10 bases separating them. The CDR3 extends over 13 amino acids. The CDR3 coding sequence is TGCGCCAGCAGCAAAGGGGGAACCTACGAGCAGTACTTC. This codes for CASSKGGTYEQYF.

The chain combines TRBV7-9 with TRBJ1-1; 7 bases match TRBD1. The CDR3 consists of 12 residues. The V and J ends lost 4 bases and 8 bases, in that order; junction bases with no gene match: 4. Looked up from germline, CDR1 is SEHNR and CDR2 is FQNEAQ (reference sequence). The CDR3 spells CASSSDRPEAFF. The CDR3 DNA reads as TGTGCCAGCAGCTCGGACAGGCCCGAAGCTTTCTTT.

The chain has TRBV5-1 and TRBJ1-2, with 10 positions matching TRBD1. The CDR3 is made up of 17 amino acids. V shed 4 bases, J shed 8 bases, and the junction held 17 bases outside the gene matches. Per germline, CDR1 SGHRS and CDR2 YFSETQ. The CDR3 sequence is CASSLTGQGEAYGGYTF. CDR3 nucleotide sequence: TGCGCCAGCAGCCTTACCGGACAGGGGGAGGCATATGGAGGCTACACCTTC.